The 25 T cell receptor beta chains below come from one sample, sequenced in a study of identical twins. TCRdb reprocessed the 5' RACE reads via MiXCR and lists one record per CDR3 protein. The repertoire holds about 1.7 million distinct CDR3 sequences, with less than 40% as singletons. The material sequenced was cord blood. Receptors were obtained from a newborn girl in good health.

This clonotype was seen a few times. The J gene is TRBJ1-1, the V gene TRBV28; D perhaps matches TRBD1 (5 bases). Looked up from germline, CDR1 is MDHEN and CDR2 is SYDVKM. The CDR3 has 14 residues. Deletions cut 4 bases from V and 1 base from J, with 10 bases between. The CDR3 bases are TGTGCCAGCAGTTGGCGCAGGGCGAACACTGAAGCTTTCTTT. Protein: CASSWRRANTEAFF.

This clonotype was counted many times. The chain couples TRBV4-2 to TRBJ2-3, with 13 bases fitting TRBD2. Germline V lookup: CDR1 LGHNA, CDR2 YNFKEQ. With V trimmed by 0 bases and J by 10 bases, 4 bases remained unmatched. CDR3 size: 15 residues. For the CDR3, the DNA is TGTGCCAGCAGCCAAGATGGGACTAGCGGGAAGTCGCAGTATTTT. This gives the protein CASSQDGTSGKSQYF.

V and J are TRBV10-3 and TRBJ2-3; D is perhaps TRBD2 (5 bases). This CDR3 is built from 13 residues. V lost 3 bases to trimming and J lost 9 bases, with 13 bases between them. The V gene's germline CDR1 is ENHRY and CDR2 SYGVKD. DNA of the CDR3: TGTGCCATCAGTGACAGCGGCGACGGCACGCAGTATTTT. Amino acid sequence: CAISDSGDGTQYF.

The chain links TRBV18 to TRBJ2-1; tentatively, D is TRBD2 (5 bases). V shed 3 bases and J shed 6 bases, with 12 bases lying between them. The V gene's germline CDR1 is KGHSH and CDR2 LQKENI. This CDR3 is built from 14 residues. Written as DNA, the CDR3 is TGTGCCAGCTCACCCAAACTAGATTTCAATGAGCAGTTCTTC. Translation: CASSPKLDFNEQFF. Supplemented by reference TRBV18 and TRBJ2-1, the full variable domain reads NAGVMQNPRHLVRRRGQEARLRCSPMKGHSHVYWYRQLPEEGLKFMVYLQKENIIDESGMPKERFSAEFPKEGPSILRIQQVVRGDSAAYFCASSPKLDFNEQFFGPGTRLTVL.

Regarding this clonotype: Since a much larger clone is just one base distant, this may be a read error. This sequence joins TRBV5-1 and TRBJ2-5; 8 bases agree with TRBD2. V gave up 0 bases and J gave up 11 bases; unmatched junction bases: 15. The V gene's germline CDR1 is SGHRS and CDR2 YFSETQ. The CDR3 sequence is 16 residues long. CDR3: CASSLAAGGLYNEQYF. DNA for the CDR3: TGCGCCAGCAGCTTGGCGGCGGGAGGCCTATACAATGAGCAGTACTTC.

The chain joins TRBV20-1 to TRBJ2-1, with D maybe TRBD1 (6 bases). V lost 6 bases, J lost 7 bases, and 19 bases lay in between. The CDR3 runs 14 residues. Germline loops: CDR1 DFQATT, CDR2 SNEGSKA (reference sequence). The chain's CDR3 is CSAPPTGTTNEQFF. The CDR3 bases are TGCAGTGCCCCCCCCACCGGGACAACTAATGAGCAGTTCTTC.

The chain carries TRBV6-2 or TRBV6-3 and TRBJ2-5, with D possibly matching TRBD1 (6 bases). CDR1 and CDR2 from the germline V gene are MNHEY and SVGEGT. Deletions cut 7 bases from V and 5 bases from J, with 20 bases between. This CDR3 region has 15 residues. The CDR3 coding sequence is TGTGCCAGCATAAGAGGGACACCTCCGGCGGAGACCCAGTACTTC. Protein sequence: CASIRGTPPAETQYF.

This clonotype was detected only a few times. The rearrangement links TRBV6-1 to TRBJ2-1, with a possible D match to TRBD1 (5 bases). The CDR3 extends over 13 amino acids. In germline, CDR1 is MNHNS, CDR2 SASEGT. Trimming shortened V by 2 bases and J by 10 bases, and 12 bases separated the two germline ends. The CDR3 loop reads CASSEIPGHEQFF. The DNA of the CDR3 is TGTGCCAGCAGTGAAATCCCAGGGCACGAGCAGTTCTTC.

This clonotype came up a few times. The chain joins TRBV12-3 or TRBV12-4 to TRBJ1-2; perhaps TRBD1 as D (5 bases). The CDR3 covers 14 residues. V dropped 4 bases and J dropped 2 bases, with 11 bases sitting between them. CDR3 coding DNA: TGTGCCAGCAGTTACGGACACCTCAACTATGGCTACACCTTC. Residues: CASSYGHLNYGYTF.

This clonotype was picked up a small number of times. CDR3 loop: CASSQRSRNEKLFF. CDR3 sequence (DNA): TGTGCCAGCAGTCAGCGATCGCGTAATGAAAAACTGTTTTTT. This rearrangement joins TRBV28 to TRBJ1-4; no clear D gene. Looked up from germline, CDR1 is MDHEN and CDR2 is SYDVKM. The CDR3 contains 14 residues. Trimming took off 5 bases at V and 4 bases at J, with 11 bases between the two ends.

This chain joins TRBV20-1 and TRBJ1-1; TRBD1 matches at 9 bases. The CDR3 runs 12 residues. The germline gives CDR1 DFQATT, CDR2 SNEGSKA (reference sequence). The junction had 3 bases not matched to a gene; V was cut back by 4 bases and J by 6 bases. CDR3: CSATTGGPEAFF. The CDR3, as DNA: TGCAGTGCTACCACAGGGGGCCCTGAAGCTTTCTTT.

This clonotype was detected a few times. V gene TRBV10-3 combines with J gene TRBJ1-5; TRBD1 aligns across 7 bases. After removal of 5 bases from V and 4 bases from J, the junction contained 2 bases not matched to a gene. The CDR3 consists of 13 residues. Per germline, CDR1 ENHRY and CDR2 SYGVKD. For the CDR3, the DNA is TGTGCCATCAGTCTACAGGGGAATCAGCCCCAGCATTTT. This sequence encodes CAISLQGNQPQHF.

This clonotype has only a few counts. The chain carries TRBV20-1 and TRBJ2-7, with D possibly matching TRBD1 (6 bases). Trimming removed 1 base from V and 1 base from J, with 14 bases in between. The CDR3 length is 15 residues. The germline gives CDR1 DFQATT, CDR2 SNEGSKA (reference sequence). The CDR3: CSARAGAMGSYEQYF. CDR3 bases: TGCAGTGCTAGAGCAGGGGCCATGGGATCCTACGAGCAGTACTTC.

The chain recombines TRBV19 with TRBJ2-7; D unclear. The CDR3 runs to 15 residues. Looked up from germline, CDR1 is LNHDA and CDR2 is SQIVND (reference sequence). V lost 4 bases, J lost 5 bases, and 18 bases lay in between. Here the CDR3 reads CASSRDQFWGNEQYF. CDR3 in DNA: TGTGCCAGTAGTAGAGACCAGTTTTGGGGAAACGAGCAGTACTTC.

On this clonotype itself: A much bigger clone sits one base away, suggesting this may be a read error. J is TRBJ2-1 and V is TRBV7-9, with D perhaps TRBD1 (5 bases). This CDR3 region has 14 residues. With 1 base removed from V and 9 bases from J, the gap between germline ends came to 13 bases. CDR1 is SEHNR and CDR2 is FQNEAQ in the germline V gene (reference sequence). The CDR3 reads CASSLVRGSSEQFF. DNA for the CDR3: TGTGCCAGCAGCTTAGTAAGGGGAAGCAGTGAGCAGTTCTTC.

This clonotype has only a few counts. The CDR3 here is CASSETVLPYGYTF. The CDR3 nucleotides are TGTGCCAGCTCCGAGACAGTCCTCCCCTATGGCTACACCTTC. The chain has TRBV12-3 or TRBV12-4 and TRBJ1-2; maybe TRBD1 (5 bases). V gave up 8 bases and J gave up 4 bases, with 17 bases separating them. This CDR3 is built from 14 residues.

This clonotype was seen at least ten times. The chain joins TRBV29-1 to TRBJ2-1; TRBD2 aligns across 7 bases. Germline loops: CDR1 SQVTM, CDR2 ANQGSEA. With 1 base clipped from V and 4 bases from J, the junction kept 10 bases outside the gene matches. The CDR3 covers 16 residues. The CDR3 sequence: CSVEGPAGSSYNEQFF. The CDR3 region has the DNA TGCAGCGTTGAAGGGCCAGCGGGATCCTCGTACAATGAGCAGTTCTTC.

This clonotype was recorded at least ten times. The J gene is TRBJ2-7, the V gene TRBV7-9, with TRBD2 as a possible D gene (6 bases). Germline CDR1 is SEHNR and CDR2 is FQNEAQ (reference sequence). The V gene lost 8 bases and the J gene lost 4 bases, with 12 bases spanning the gap. The CDR3 runs 12 residues. The CDR3 loop is CASSNGGYEQYF. CDR3 in DNA: TGTGCCAGCTCAAATGGGGGGTACGAGCAGTACTTC.

The rearrangement links TRBV20-1 to TRBJ2-1; 9 nucleotides match TRBD2. Germline trimming cut 0 bases from V and 9 bases from J; bases unmatched to any gene: 12. Germline CDR1 DFQATT, CDR2 SNEGSKA (reference sequence). CDR3 length: 16 residues. The CDR3 bases are TGCAGTGCTAGAGAAGGTAGCGGGGGAACTACGGGTGAGCAGTTCTTC. This encodes CSAREGSGGTTGEQFF.

This chain uses TRBV28 with TRBJ1-2; D remains unclear. Germline loops: CDR1 MDHEN, CDR2 SYDVKM. CDR3 length: 15 residues. Trimming pared 5 bases from V and 4 bases from J, leaving 17 bases between. Here the CDR3 reads CASSPHSGASYGYTF. The CDR3 coding sequence is TGTGCCAGCAGTCCACACAGTGGCGCGTCCTATGGCTACACCTTC.

This clonotype came up a few times. The rearrangement uses TRBV20-1 and TRBJ2-6; D ambiguous. From germline, CDR1 is DFQATT and CDR2 SNEGSKA (reference sequence). Trimming pared 2 bases from V and 0 bases from J, leaving 5 bases between. This CDR3 has 14 amino acids. For the CDR3, the DNA is TGCAGTGCTAGACAGCCCTCTGGGGCCAACGTCCTGACTTTC. Amino acid sequence: CSARQPSGANVLTF.

This clonotype came up a few times. V is TRBV5-1 and J is TRBJ1-1; weak D call: TRBD1 (6 bases). The CDR3 is 16 amino acids. Trimming stripped 2 bases from V and 6 bases from J, with 20 bases between. Germline assignment: CDR1 SGHRS and CDR2 YFSETQ. In nucleotides, the CDR3 is TGCGCCAGCAGCTTTTTTTCCGAACAGGGTGTGGCTGAAGCTTTCTTT. Its protein product is CASSFFSEQGVAEAFF.

This clonotype was seen a handful of times. This chain's CDR3 is CASRTTGQGATDTQYF. DNA for the CDR3: TGTGCCAGCAGGACTACGGGACAGGGGGCAACAGATACGCAGTATTTT. This chain connects TRBV28 to TRBJ2-3, with 12 bases identical to TRBD1. The CDR3 is 16 amino acids. Germline lookup yields CDR1 MDHEN and CDR2 SYDVKM. V gave up 6 bases and J gave up 3 bases; unmatched junction bases: 7.

This clonotype was recorded only once. The chain recombines TRBV7-9 with TRBJ2-1; 9 bases match TRBD1. The J segment lost 6 bases and the V segment lost 0 bases, leaving 3 bases of the junction unmatched. This CDR3 has 15 amino acids. Germline V gene data show CDR1 as SEHNR and CDR2 as FQNEAQ (reference sequence). The CDR3 here is CASSLAGTGINEQFF. The DNA of the CDR3 is TGTGCCAGCAGCTTAGCGGGGACAGGGATCAATGAGCAGTTCTTC. Combining the CDR3 with reference TRBV7-9 and TRBJ2-1 gives the whole variable domain DTGVSQNPRHKITKRGQNVTFRCDPISEHNRLYWYRQTLGQGPEFLTYFQNEAQLEKSRLLSDRFSAERPKGSFSTLEIQRTEQGDSAMYLCASSLAGTGINEQFFGPGTRLTVL.

The chain has TRBV27 and TRBJ2-3, with D perhaps TRBD1 or TRBD2 (6 bases each). The length of the CDR3 is 15 residues. CDR1 MNHEY and CDR2 SMNVEV come from the germline V gene (reference sequence). The V and J ends lost 8 bases and 5 bases respectively, with 20 bases between them. The CDR3: CASAPDGGSEDTQYF. CDR3 coding DNA: TGTGCCAGCGCCCCTGACGGGGGCTCGGAAGATACGCAGTATTTT.